Below, one T cell receptor (beta chain) is given with its context. There are 14 residues in the CDR3. The germline gives CDR1 MDHEN, CDR2 SYDVKM. The germline V and J ends were trimmed by 5 bases and 1 base, with 9 bases remaining between them. It was with 60 Vbeta and 13 Jbeta primers that the PCR ran. Assay: immunoSEQ multiplex PCR; the TCRdb copy retains only in-frame clones and omits some. The sample carries approximately 170,000 clones, over 60% recorded once. The data originate from a study of cytomegalovirus exposure and HLA in healthy donors. This receptor was identified in a woman between 50 and 59 years old in good health and CMV-seronegative. The genes are TRBV28 and TRBJ1-5; D not resolved. The sequenced sample was PBMCs. The CDR3 region is CASSLFMSNQPQHF. CDR3 in DNA: TGTGCCAGCAGTCTGTTTATGAGCAATCAGCCCCAGCATTTT.